The 25 T cell receptor beta chains listed next were all sequenced from one sample in a study of molecular identifiers for immune sequencing clone quantification (dated by TCRdb to 2017 to 2018). Library construction relied on PCR. The data were produced on a NextSeq 500. In-frame beta chains were kept once TCRdb had trimmed the public reads at Q25 with fastp and called clones with MiXCR. Here each entry gathers all rows of one CDR3 protein and keeps the most common genes and DNA. This sample has under 600,000 distinct CDR3 sequences in its table, and around 23% of those were observed once. The biggest ten clones account for around 0.76% of the sample. The specimen sequenced was naive CD8+ T cells from blood, with Jurkat cell RNA spiked in. The label giving this sample's cell subset or site can be read as: FACS-sorted CD8+CD4-CCR7+CD45RA+ naive T cells. The receptors come from a human donor in good health. Some libraries in this study had Jurkat cell RNA spiked in.

In its sample, this clonotype was seen once. This may stem from a read error, because a much larger clone lies one nucleotide away. The genes are TRBV5-1 and TRBJ2-3, with D possibly TRBD2 on 7 matching bases. The CDR3 has 17 amino acids. Germline values: CDR1 SGHRS, CDR2 YFSETQ. CDR3 protein: CAGSLAGGATSTDTQYF. The CDR3 nucleotides are TGCGCCGGCAGCTTGGCTGGGGGGGCAACTAGCACAGATACGCAGTATTTT.

A word on this clonotype: A much larger clone differs by one base, so this may be a read error. Here the CDR3 omits its conserved ending phenylalanine or tryptophan, so a read error is the likely source. The rearrangement uses TRBV9 and TRBJ2-2, with no clear D. The ends were cut back, 3 bases at V and 0 bases at J, with 3 bases in the middle. The CDR3 spans 13 residues. Germline V gene sequence: CDR1 SGDLS, CDR2 YYNGEE. The CDR3: CASSGTNTGELFL. CDR3 in DNA: TGTGCCAGCAGCGGGACGAACACCGGGGAGCTGTTTCTT.

This clonotype was seen a few times. This rearrangement joins TRBV6-2 or TRBV6-3 to TRBJ2-3; D may correspond to TRBD1 or TRBD2 (5 bases each). Germline V gene sequence: CDR1 MNHEY, CDR2 SVGEGT. The CDR3 is 19 amino acids. Trimming shortened V by 2 bases and J by 3 bases, and 24 bases separated the two germline ends. CDR3 sequence (DNA): TGTGCCAGCAGTTACCCTTTGGGGGAGCGCCCCTTGGGGACAGATACGCAGTATTTT. This translates into CASSYPLGERPLGTDTQYF.

Turning to this clonotype: At one of its ends the junction is not consistent with the germline gene, which may arise from a read error. This chain links TRBV28 with TRBJ1-5; D perhaps matches TRBD1 (6 bases). CDR1 and CDR2 from the germline V gene are MDHEN and SYDVKM. There are 15 residues in the CDR3. The CDR3 spells CPSSLTPGGNQPQQF. The DNA for the CDR3 is TGTCCCAGCAGTTTGACCCCCGGGGGCAATCAGCCCCAGCAATTT.

The chain has TRBV6-2 or TRBV6-3 and TRBJ2-7; unclear D gene. Germline CDR1 MNHEY, CDR2 SVGEGT. Trimming shortened V by 5 bases and J by 5 bases, and 10 bases separated the two germline ends. This CDR3 has 12 residues. CDR3 amino acids: CASSPLNDEQYF. The CDR3 bases are TGTGCCAGCAGTCCCCTCAACGACGAGCAGTACTTC.

V gene TRBV13 combines with J gene TRBJ2-1; perhaps TRBD2 as D (6 bases). Per germline, CDR1 PRHDT and CDR2 FYEKMQ (reference sequence). V dropped 0 bases and J dropped 7 bases, with 16 bases sitting between them. The CDR3 is 16 amino acids. The CDR3 DNA sequence: TGTGCCAGCAGCTTAGGCCAGGCCCTAGCGATAAATGAGCAGTTCTTC. This translates into CASSLGQALAINEQFF.

Only a few counts were recorded for this clonotype. The rearrangement uses TRBV28 and TRBJ2-7, with D possibly TRBD1 on 6 matching bases. Trimming stripped 4 bases from V and 3 bases from J, with 16 bases between. From germline, CDR1 is MDHEN and CDR2 SYDVKM. The CDR3 runs to 15 residues. CDR3 loop: CASSYTTGTSYEQYF. CDR3 DNA: TGTGCCAGCAGTTATACTACCGGGACAAGCTACGAGCAGTACTTC.

V is TRBV7-2 and J is TRBJ2-5; the D is unclear. V was trimmed by 5 bases and J by 0 bases, leaving 13 bases between them. The CDR3 runs 15 residues. The germline gives CDR1 SGHTA, CDR2 FQGNSA. CDR3 in DNA: TGTGCCAGCAGCGAGCGAACTTCGTACCAAGAGACCCAGTACTTC. Its translation: CASSERTSYQETQYF.

Regarding this clonotype: A much bigger clone sits one base away, suggesting this may be a read error. V and J are TRBV7-9 and TRBJ1-1; possibly TRBD1 for D (5 bases). The V gene's germline CDR1 is SEHNR and CDR2 FQNEAQ (reference sequence). The length of the CDR3 is 15 residues. CDR3 protein: CVSSLGAVSNTEAFF. In DNA form, the CDR3 reads TGTGTCAGCAGCTTAGGGGCAGTTTCGAACACTGAAGCTTTCTTT.

The rearrangement uses TRBV7-9 and TRBJ2-7, with D hard to call. V was trimmed by 5 bases and J by 4 bases, leaving 15 bases between them. Germline V gives CDR1 SEHNR, CDR2 FQNEAQ (reference sequence). The CDR3 runs 14 residues. Here the CDR3 DNA reads TGTGCCAGCAGCCTCGGTGGGGATCTTTACGAGCAGTACTTC. Encoded protein: CASSLGGDLYEQYF.

The V and J genes are TRBV2 and TRBJ2-1; 7 bases agree with TRBD2. With 6 bases clipped from V and 10 bases from J, the junction kept 9 bases outside the gene matches. Germline values: CDR1 SNHLY, CDR2 FYNNEI. The CDR3 contains 13 residues. The CDR3 sequence: CASRGRAPLEQFF. Written as DNA, the CDR3 is TGTGCCAGCAGAGGGAGGGCCCCCCTGGAGCAGTTCTTC. The whole variable domain, filled in from reference TRBV2 and TRBJ2-1, reads EPEVTQTPSHQVTQMGQEVILRCVPISNHLYFYWYRQILGQKVEFLVSFYNNEISEKSEIFDDQFSVERPDGSNFTLKIRSTKLEDSAMYFCASRGRAPLEQFFGPGTRLTVL.

On this clonotype: Sequence at one end of the junction differs from germline and may be a read error. The rearrangement uses TRBV9 and TRBJ1-1; D perhaps matches TRBD1 (6 bases). The CDR3 has 14 amino acids. Germline V gene sequence: CDR1 SGDLS, CDR2 YYNGEE. The CDR3 sequence is CASNTGQMNTAAFF. DNA of the CDR3: TGTGCCAGTAATACTGGACAGATGAACACTGCAGCTTTCTTT. Drawing the rest from reference TRBV9 and TRBJ1-1, the complete variable domain is DSGVTQTPKHLITATGQRVTLRCSPRSGDLSVYWYQQSLDQGLQFLIQYYNGEERAKGNILERFSAQQFPDLHSELNLSSLELGDSALYFCASNTGQMNTAAFFGQGTRLTVV.

This chain links TRBV6-2 or TRBV6-3 with TRBJ2-7, with D maybe TRBD1 (6 bases). Germline CDR1 is MNHEY and CDR2 is SVGEGT. Trimming left V 5 bases short and J 3 bases short, with 17 bases between. The length of the CDR3 is 15 residues. CDR3 coding DNA: TGTGCCAGCAGTAAACTAGGGACATCGAGCTACGAGCAGTACTTC. This sequence encodes CASSKLGTSSYEQYF.

As regards this clonotype: A clone one base away is much larger, so this may be a read error. The chain uses TRBV2 and TRBJ1-3; D is unresolved. The V and J ends lost 4 bases and 11 bases respectively, with 15 bases between them. The CDR3 covers 13 residues. The germline gives CDR1 SNHLY, CDR2 FYNNEI. The CDR3 DNA follows: TGTGCCAGCAGTGGATGGAACCTGACCCCCATATATTTT. Protein: CASSGWNLTPIYF.

This clonotype was recorded a few times. This rearrangement joins TRBV9 to TRBJ1-1; TRBD1 matches 10 bases. Germline V CDR1 and CDR2: SGDLS, YYNGEE. This CDR3 has 14 amino acids. J lost 5 bases, V lost 3 bases, and 4 bases had no gene match. CDR3 nucleotides: TGTGCCAGCAGCGAGGACAGGGGGGGTACTGAAGCTTTCTTT. Its protein is CASSEDRGGTEAFF.

This clonotype turned up a few times. Since a much larger clone is just one base distant, this may be a read error. The chain joins TRBV3-1 to TRBJ2-3, with 9 bases that match TRBD1. Looked up from germline, CDR1 is LGHDT and CDR2 is YNNKEL (reference sequence). CDR3 length equals 17 residues. With V trimmed by 2 bases and J by 1 base, 7 bases remained unmatched. CDR3 DNA: TGTGCCAGCAGCCAACTAGCCGGGACAGGGCGCACAGATACGCAGTATTTT. Its protein is CASSQLAGTGRTDTQYF.

V usage is TRBV4-1 and J usage is TRBJ2-7; 8 positions match TRBD2. Per germline, CDR1 MGHRA and CDR2 YSYEKL. The CDR3 has 15 amino acids. After removal of 1 base from V and 3 bases from J, the junction contained 5 bases not matched to a gene. The CDR3 region has the DNA TGCGCCAGCAGCCAAGGCGGGGGGCCAGTCTACGAGCAGTACTTC. Protein: CASSQGGGPVYEQYF.

The chain has TRBV28 and TRBJ2-5, with D perhaps matching TRBD1 or TRBD2 (6 bases each). In germline, CDR1 is MDHEN, CDR2 SYDVKM. The CDR3 runs 17 residues. The ends were cut back, 5 bases at V and 7 bases at J, with 26 bases in the middle. The CDR3 is CASSQNSGAPPRGTQYF. CDR3 nucleotide sequence: TGTGCCAGCAGTCAAAACTCGGGGGCGCCCCCTCGGGGGACCCAGTACTTC.

This clonotype was found many times. The genes are TRBV7-9 and TRBJ2-7; unclear D gene. The germline gives CDR1 SEHNR, CDR2 FQNEAQ (reference sequence). V dropped 2 bases and J dropped 3 bases, with 5 bases sitting between them. The CDR3 extends over 12 amino acids. The CDR3 DNA follows: TGTGCCAGCAGCTTATCCGGCTACGAGCAGTACTTC. This translates into CASSLSGYEQYF.

This clonotype has more than one count but fewer than ten. This chain joins TRBV4-3 and TRBJ2-7; D is perhaps TRBD2 (5 bases). The V end lost 6 bases, the J end lost 3 bases, and 18 bases lay between the germline ends. CDR3 length equals 15 residues. Germline V gene sequence: CDR1 LGHNA, CDR2 YSLEER. In nucleotides, the CDR3 is TGCGCCAGCAGTCCGGTGGCGGGTGGACTCTACGAGCAGTACTTC. Protein sequence: CASSPVAGGLYEQYF.

About this clonotype itself: This may arise from a read error, as a much more abundant clone is one base away. The chain links TRBV5-1 to TRBJ2-7; D is tentatively TRBD1 or TRBD2 (6 bases each). Trimming stripped 6 bases from V and 0 bases from J, with 13 bases between. The CDR3 contains 14 residues. The germline gives CDR1 SGHRS, CDR2 YFSETQ. This CDR3 is CASKPGANSYEQYF. In nucleotides, the CDR3 is TGCGCCAGCAAACCGGGGGCGAACTCCTACGAGCAGTACTTC. Supplemented by reference TRBV5-1 and TRBJ2-7, the full variable domain reads KAGVTQTPRYLIKTRGQQVTLSCSPISGHRSVSWYQQTPGQGLQFLFEYFSETQRNKGNFPGRFSGRQFSNSRSEMNVSTLELGDSALYLCASKPGANSYEQYFGPGTRLTVT.

This clonotype was seen more than once but under ten times. A much larger clonotype is one base distant, so this may be a read error. V and J are TRBV30 and TRBJ2-7, with D hard to call. This CDR3 is built from 11 residues. The germline V gene has CDR1 GTSNPN and CDR2 SVGIG (reference sequence). In nucleotides, the CDR3 is TGTGCCTGGAGCGGATCCTACGTGCAGTACTTC. Amino acid sequence: CAWSGSYVQYF.

This clonotype was detected many times. The gene calls are TRBV20-1 and TRBJ2-3; D unresolved. This CDR3 comprises 15 residues. Germline V CDR1 and CDR2: DFQATT, SNEGSKA (reference sequence). Trimming pared 0 bases from V and 5 bases from J, leaving 15 bases between. CDR3 loop: CSARDTTTAEDTQYF. The CDR3 bases are TGCAGTGCTAGAGATACGACAACGGCTGAAGATACGCAGTATTTT.

This clonotype appeared once. The genes are TRBV7-9 and TRBJ2-2; 8 positions agree with TRBD2. The germline CDR1 and CDR2 sequences are SEHNR and FQNEAQ (reference sequence). V was pared by 2 bases and J by 6 bases, with 8 bases of the junction left unmatched. The CDR3 has 16 amino acids. CDR3 DNA: TGTGCCAGCAGCTTACGGGGACTAGGGCTGGCCGGGGAGCTGTTTTTT. Its protein is CASSLRGLGLAGELFF.

This clonotype was observed once. This may be a read error: a much more frequent sequence differs by one nucleotide. The chain combines TRBV27 with TRBJ2-7; no clear D gene. Trimming took off 3 bases at V and 10 bases at J, with 16 bases between the two ends. The CDR3 is 13 residues long. Germline assignment: CDR1 MNHEY and CDR2 SMNVEV (reference sequence). The CDR3 loop reads CASSLWVLVDQYF. The CDR3, as DNA: TGTGCCAGCAGTTTGTGGGTTTTGGTAGATCAGTACTTC.